This TCR beta chain originates from a study of CD8 T cells in ankylosing spondylitis. CDR1 and CDR2 from the germline V gene are SGHVS and FNYEAQ. Trimming cost V 5 bases and J 3 bases, with 11 bases left between them. This CDR3 spans 13 amino acids. This clonotype was counted ten times or more. MiXCR was run by TCRdb on the 5' RACE reads, yielding one entry per CDR3 protein. This sample yields a few hundred thousand distinct CDR3 sequences, of which 10% to 13% are seen a single time; about 19% belongs to the top ten. V gene TRBV7-6 combines with J gene TRBJ2-7, with D perhaps TRBD2 (5 bases). The sample consisted of blood, either unsorted or a sorted T cell fraction (not recorded which). This receptor was obtained from a male donor with ankylosing spondylitis or in good health (not recorded which). The CDR3 region has the DNA TGTGCCAGCAGCCCCGGACTTAACTACGAGCAGTACTTC. It translates to CASSPGLNYEQYF.